The clone carrying this TCR beta chain was seen just once. This entry belongs to a study of blood T cell repertoires in COVID-19. The data were produced by immunoSEQ multiplex PCR, yet TCRdb's version contains in-frame clones alone and is incomplete. Altogether 150,000 to 200,000 clones are present, about 86% being singletons, with the ten largest covering around 6.5%. The CDR3 loop spans 13 amino acids. V lost 4 bases, J lost 7 bases, and 13 bases lay in between. Germline V lookup: CDR1 SQVTM, CDR2 ANQGSEA. The TCR originated in an elderly woman in a cohort sampled during active or convalescent COVID-19. The chain joins TRBV29-1 to TRBJ1-4, with D perhaps matching TRBD1 (5 bases). Sample: peripheral blood. Written as DNA, the CDR3 is TGCAGCGTTGGGAGTCCCGGGGGTGAAAAACTGTTTTTT. Its protein is CSVGSPGGEKLFF.